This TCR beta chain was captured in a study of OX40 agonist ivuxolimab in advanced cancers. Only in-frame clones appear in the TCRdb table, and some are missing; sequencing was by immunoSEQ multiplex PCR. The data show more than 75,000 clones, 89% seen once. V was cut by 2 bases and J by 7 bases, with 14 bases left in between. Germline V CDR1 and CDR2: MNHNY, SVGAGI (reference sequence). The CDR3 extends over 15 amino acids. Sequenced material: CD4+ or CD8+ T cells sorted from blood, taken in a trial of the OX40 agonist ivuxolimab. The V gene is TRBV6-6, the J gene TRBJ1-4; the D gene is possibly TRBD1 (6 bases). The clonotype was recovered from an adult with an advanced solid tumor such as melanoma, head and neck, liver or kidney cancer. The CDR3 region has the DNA TGTGCCAGCAGTTACGGGGAGGGGGGGAGTGAAAAACTGTTTTTT. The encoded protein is CASSYGEGGSEKLFF.